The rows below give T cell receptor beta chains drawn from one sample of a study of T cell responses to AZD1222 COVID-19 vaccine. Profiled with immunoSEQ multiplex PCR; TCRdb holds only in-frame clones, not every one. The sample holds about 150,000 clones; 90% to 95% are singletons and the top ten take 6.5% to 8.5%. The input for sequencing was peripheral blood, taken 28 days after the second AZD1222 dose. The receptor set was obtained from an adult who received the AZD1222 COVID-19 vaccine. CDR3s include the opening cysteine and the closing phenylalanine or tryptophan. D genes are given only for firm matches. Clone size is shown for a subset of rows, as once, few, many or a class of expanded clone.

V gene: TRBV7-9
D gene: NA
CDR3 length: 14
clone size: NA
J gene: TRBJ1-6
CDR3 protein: CASSLRLDNSPLHF
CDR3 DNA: TGTGCCAGCAGCTTACGTCTAGACAATTCACCCCTCCACTTT

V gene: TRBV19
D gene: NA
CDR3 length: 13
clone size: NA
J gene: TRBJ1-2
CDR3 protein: CASRYRTNYGYTF
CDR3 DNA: TGTGCCAGTAGATACAGGACTAACTATGGCTACACCTTC

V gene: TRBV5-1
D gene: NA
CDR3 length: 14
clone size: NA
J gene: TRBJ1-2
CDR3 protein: CASSFPGTAYGYTF
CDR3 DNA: TGCGCCAGCAGCTTTCCCGGGACCGCTTATGGCTACACCTTC

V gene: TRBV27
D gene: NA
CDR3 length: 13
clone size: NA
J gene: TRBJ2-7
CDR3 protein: CASGPGTHHEQYF
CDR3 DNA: TGTGCCAGCGGGCCTGGGACGCACCACGAGCAGTACTTC

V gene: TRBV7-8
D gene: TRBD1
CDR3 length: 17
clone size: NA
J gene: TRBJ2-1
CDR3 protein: CASSLFRTGIKYNEQFF
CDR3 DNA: TGTGCCAGCAGCTTATTCCGGACAGGAATTAAGTACAATGAGCAGTTCTTC

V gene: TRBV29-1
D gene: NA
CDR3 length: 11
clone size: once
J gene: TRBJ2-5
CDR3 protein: CSGQGLETQYF
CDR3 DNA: TGCAGCGGCCAGGGATTGGAGACCCAGTACTTC

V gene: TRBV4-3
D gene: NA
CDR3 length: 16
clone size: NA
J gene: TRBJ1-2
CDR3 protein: CASSQVERTAAYGYTF
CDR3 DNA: TGCGCCAGCAGCCAAGTTGAGCGGACAGCCGCCTATGGCTACACCTTC

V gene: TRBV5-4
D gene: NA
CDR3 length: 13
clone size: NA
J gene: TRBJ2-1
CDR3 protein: CASSLGGYNEQFF
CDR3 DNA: TGTGCCAGCAGCTTGGGGGGATACAATGAGCAGTTCTTC

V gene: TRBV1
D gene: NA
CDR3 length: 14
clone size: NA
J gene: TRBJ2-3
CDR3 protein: CTSSHDTSGVTQYF
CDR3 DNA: TGCACCAGCAGCCATGATACTAGCGGGGTTACGCAGTATTTT

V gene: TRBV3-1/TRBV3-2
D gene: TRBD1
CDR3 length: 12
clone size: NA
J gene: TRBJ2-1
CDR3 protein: CASSPRQGGKFF
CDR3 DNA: TGTGCCAGCAGCCCGAGACAGGGGGGGAAGTTCTTC

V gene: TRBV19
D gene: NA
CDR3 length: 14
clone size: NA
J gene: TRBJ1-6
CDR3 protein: CASRLPYDNSPLHF
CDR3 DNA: TGTGCCAGTAGACTCCCCTATGATAATTCACCCCTCCACTTT

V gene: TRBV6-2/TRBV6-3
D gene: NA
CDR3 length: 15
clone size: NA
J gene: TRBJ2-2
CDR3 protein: CASSYSWLNTGELFF
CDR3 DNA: TGTGCCAGCAGTTACTCGTGGCTGAACACCGGGGAGCTGTTTTTT

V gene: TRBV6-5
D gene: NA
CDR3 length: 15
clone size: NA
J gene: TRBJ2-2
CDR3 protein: CASRREGGNTGELFF
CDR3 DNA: TGTGCCAGCAGACGTGAAGGGGGAAACACCGGGGAGCTGTTTTTT

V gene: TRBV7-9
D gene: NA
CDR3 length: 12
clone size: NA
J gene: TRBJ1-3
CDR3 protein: CASSFGENTIYF
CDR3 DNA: TGTGCCAGCAGCTTCGGCGAAAACACCATATATTTT

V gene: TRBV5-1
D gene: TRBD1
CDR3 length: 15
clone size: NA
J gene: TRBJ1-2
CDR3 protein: CASSLAGDRNYGYTF
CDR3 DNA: TGCGCCAGCAGCTTGGCCGGGGACAGGAACTATGGCTACACCTTC

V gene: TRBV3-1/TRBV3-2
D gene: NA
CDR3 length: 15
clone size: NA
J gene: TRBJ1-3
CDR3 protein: CASSRGSSSGNTIYF
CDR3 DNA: TGTGCCAGCAGCCGGGGGAGCTCCTCTGGAAACACCATATATTTT

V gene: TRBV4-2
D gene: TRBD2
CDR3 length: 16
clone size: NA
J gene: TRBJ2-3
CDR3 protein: CASSQEGGASTDTQYF
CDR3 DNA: TGTGCCAGCAGCCAAGAGGGAGGGGCGAGTACAGATACGCAGTATTTT

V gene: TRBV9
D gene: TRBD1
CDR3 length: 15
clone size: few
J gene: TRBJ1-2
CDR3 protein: CASSVDGTGLQGYTF
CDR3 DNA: TGTGCCAGCAGCGTAGATGGGACAGGCCTCCAAGGGTACACCTTC

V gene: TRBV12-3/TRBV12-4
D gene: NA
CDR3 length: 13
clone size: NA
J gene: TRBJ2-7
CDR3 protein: CASSLGVGYEQYF
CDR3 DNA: TGTGCCAGCAGTTTAGGGGTAGGATACGAGCAGTACTTC

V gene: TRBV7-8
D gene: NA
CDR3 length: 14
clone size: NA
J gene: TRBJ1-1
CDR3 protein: CASSLALRVPEAFF
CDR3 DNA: TGTGCCAGCAGCTTAGCTTTGAGGGTACCTGAAGCTTTCTTT

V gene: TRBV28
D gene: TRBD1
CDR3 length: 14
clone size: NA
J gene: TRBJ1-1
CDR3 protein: CATLAGQGWTEAFF
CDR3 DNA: TGTGCCACGTTGGCGGGACAGGGTTGGACTGAAGCTTTCTTT

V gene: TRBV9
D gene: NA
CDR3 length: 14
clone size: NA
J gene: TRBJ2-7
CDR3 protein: CASSVAQGPYEQYF
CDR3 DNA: TGTGCCAGCAGCGTAGCCCAGGGCCCCTACGAGCAGTACTTC

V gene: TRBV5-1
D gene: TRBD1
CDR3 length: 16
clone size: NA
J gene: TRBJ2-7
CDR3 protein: CASSSRRDRVTYEQYF
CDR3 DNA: TGCGCCAGCAGCTCTCGCCGGGACAGGGTAACCTACGAGCAGTACTTC

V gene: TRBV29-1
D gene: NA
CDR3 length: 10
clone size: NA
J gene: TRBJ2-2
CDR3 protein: CSGIPGELFF
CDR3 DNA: TGCAGCGGCATTCCCGGGGAGCTGTTTTTT

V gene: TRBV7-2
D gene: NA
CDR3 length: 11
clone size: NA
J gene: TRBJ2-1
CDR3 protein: CASSPKHEQFF
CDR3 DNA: TGTGCCAGCAGCCCGAAGCACGAGCAGTTCTTC

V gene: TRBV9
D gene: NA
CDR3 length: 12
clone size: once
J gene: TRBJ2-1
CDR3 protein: CASSVVRGEQFF
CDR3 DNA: TGTGCCAGCAGCGTAGTGCGGGGTGAGCAGTTCTTC

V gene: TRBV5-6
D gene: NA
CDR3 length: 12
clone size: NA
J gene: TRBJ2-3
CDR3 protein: CASQGSTDTQYF
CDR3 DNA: TGTGCCAGCCAGGGAAGCACAGATACGCAGTATTTT

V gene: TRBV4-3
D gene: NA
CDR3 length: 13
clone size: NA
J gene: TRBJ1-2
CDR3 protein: CASSQGVGYGYTF
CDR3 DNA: TGCGCCAGCAGCCAAGGGGTCGGGTATGGCTACACCTTC

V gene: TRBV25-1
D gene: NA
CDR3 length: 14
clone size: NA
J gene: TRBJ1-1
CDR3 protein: CASKKQTMNTEAFF
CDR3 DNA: TGTGCCAGCAAGAAACAGACGATGAACACTGAAGCTTTCTTT

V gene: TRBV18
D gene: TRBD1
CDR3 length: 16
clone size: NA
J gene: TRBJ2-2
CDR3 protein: CASSPPTGGNTGELFF
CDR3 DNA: TGTGCCAGCTCACCTCCTACAGGGGGCAACACCGGGGAGCTGTTTTTT

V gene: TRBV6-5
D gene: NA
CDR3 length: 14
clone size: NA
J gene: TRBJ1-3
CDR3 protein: CASSYKGQGNTIYF
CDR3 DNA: TGTGCCAGCAGTTATAAGGGGCAGGGGAACACCATATATTTT

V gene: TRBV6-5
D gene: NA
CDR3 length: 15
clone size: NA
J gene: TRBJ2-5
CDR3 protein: CASSYSRGDGETQYF
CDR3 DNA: TGTGCCAGCAGTTACTCGAGGGGGGATGGAGAGACCCAGTACTTC

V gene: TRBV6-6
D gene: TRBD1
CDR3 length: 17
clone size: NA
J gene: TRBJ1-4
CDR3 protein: CASSPRDRGYSNEKLFF
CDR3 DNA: TGTGCCAGCAGTCCCCGGGACAGGGGTTATTCTAATGAAAAACTGTTTTTT

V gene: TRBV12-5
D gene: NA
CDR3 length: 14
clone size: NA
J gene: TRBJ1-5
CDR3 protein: CASAEEASNQPQHF
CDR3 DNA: TGTGCTAGTGCGGAGGAGGCTAGCAATCAGCCCCAGCATTTT

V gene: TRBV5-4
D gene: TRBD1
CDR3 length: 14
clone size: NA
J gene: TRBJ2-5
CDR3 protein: CASSRNRGGETQYF
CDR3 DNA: TGTGCCAGCAGCCGGAACAGGGGTGGAGAGACCCAGTACTTC

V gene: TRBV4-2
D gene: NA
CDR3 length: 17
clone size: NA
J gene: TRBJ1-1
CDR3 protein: CASSQVWVVAENTEAFF
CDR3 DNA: TGTGCCAGCAGCCAAGTTTGGGTCGTGGCCGAAAACACTGAAGCTTTCTTT

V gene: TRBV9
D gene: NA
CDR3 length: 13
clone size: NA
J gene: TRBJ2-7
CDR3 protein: CASSVANSYEQYF
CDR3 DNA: TGTGCCAGCAGCGTGGCGAACTCCTACGAGCAGTACTTC

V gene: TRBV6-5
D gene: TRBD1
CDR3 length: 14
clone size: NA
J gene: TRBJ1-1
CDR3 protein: CASSSLTGETEAFF
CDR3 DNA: TGTGCCAGCAGCTCCCTTACAGGGGAGACTGAAGCTTTCTTT

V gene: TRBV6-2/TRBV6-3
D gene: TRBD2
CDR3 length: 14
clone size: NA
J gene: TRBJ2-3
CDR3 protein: CASSPRGDTDTQYF
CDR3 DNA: TGTGCCAGCAGTCCGCGGGGGGACACAGATACGCAGTATTTT

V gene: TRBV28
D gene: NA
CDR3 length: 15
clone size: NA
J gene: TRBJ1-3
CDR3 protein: CASSLPGSSGNTIYF
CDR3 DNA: TGTGCCAGCAGTTTACCGGGGAGCTCTGGAAACACCATATATTTT

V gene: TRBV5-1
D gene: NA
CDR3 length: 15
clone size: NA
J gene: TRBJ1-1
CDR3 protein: CASSLVGGGNTEAFF
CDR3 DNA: TGCGCCAGCAGCTTGGTAGGAGGGGGGAACACTGAAGCTTTCTTT

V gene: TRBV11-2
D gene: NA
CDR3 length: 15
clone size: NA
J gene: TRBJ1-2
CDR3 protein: CASSPWTVGWYGYTF
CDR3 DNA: TGTGCCAGCAGCCCGTGGACAGTAGGGTGGTATGGCTACACCTTC

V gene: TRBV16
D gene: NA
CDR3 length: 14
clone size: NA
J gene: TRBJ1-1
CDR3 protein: CASSLRQPGTEAFF
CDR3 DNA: TGTGCCAGCAGCCTCCGACAGCCTGGGACTGAAGCTTTCTTT

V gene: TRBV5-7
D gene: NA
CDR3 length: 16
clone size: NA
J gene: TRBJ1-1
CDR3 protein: CASSLASPRVGTEAFF
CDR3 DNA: TGTGCCAGCAGCTTGGCGTCCCCCAGGGTGGGGACTGAAGCTTTCTTT

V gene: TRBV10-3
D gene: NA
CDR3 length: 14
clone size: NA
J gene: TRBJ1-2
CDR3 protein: CAISESLDSYGYTF
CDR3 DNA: TGTGCCATCAGTGAGTCCCTAGACAGCTATGGCTACACCTTC